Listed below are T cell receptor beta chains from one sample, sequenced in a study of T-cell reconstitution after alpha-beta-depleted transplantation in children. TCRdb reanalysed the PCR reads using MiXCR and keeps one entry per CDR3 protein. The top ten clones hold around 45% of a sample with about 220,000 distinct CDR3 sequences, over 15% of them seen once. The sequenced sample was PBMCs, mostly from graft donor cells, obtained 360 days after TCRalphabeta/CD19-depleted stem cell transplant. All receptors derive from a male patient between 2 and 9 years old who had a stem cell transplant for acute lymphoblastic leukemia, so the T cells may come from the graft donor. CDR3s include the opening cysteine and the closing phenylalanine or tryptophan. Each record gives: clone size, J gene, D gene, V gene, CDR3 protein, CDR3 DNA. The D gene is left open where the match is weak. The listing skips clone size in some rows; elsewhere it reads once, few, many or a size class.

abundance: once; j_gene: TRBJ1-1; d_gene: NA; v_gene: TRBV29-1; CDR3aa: CSVQTGLWNTEAFF; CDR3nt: TGCAGCGTTCAAACGGGCCTTTGGAACACTGAAGCTTTCTTT
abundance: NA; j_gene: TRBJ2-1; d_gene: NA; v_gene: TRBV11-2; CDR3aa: CASSFPWKLAGEQFF; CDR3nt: TGTGCCAGCAGCTTTCCCTGGAAACTAGCTGGCGAGCAGTTCTTC
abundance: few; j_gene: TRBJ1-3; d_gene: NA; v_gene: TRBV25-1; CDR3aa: CASYTLEGGRLSGNTIYF; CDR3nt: TGTGCCAGCTATACATTGGAGGGGGGACGGCTCTCTGGAAACACCATATATTTT
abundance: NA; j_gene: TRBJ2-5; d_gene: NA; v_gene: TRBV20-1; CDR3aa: CSARVKVSGTQYF; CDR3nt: TGCAGTGCTAGAGTTAAAGTGTCCGGGACCCAGTACTTC
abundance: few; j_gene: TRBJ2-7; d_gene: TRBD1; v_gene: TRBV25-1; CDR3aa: CASSGVGGAEQYF; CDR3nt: TGTGCCAGCTCCGGCGTAGGGGGCGCCGAGCAGTACTTC
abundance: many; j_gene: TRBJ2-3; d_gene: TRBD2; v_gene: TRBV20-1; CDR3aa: CSARRLAGTDTQYF; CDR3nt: TGCAGTGCTAGAAGACTAGCTGGCACAGATACGCAGTATTTT
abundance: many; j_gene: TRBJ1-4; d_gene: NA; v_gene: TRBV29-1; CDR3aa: CSVEGMGGKLFF; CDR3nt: TGCAGCGTTGAGGGAATGGGCGGAAAACTGTTTTTT
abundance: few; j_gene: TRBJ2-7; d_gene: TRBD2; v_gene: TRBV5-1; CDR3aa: CASSSLLAGDYEQYF; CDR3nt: TGCGCCAGCAGCAGCCTACTAGCGGGGGACTACGAGCAGTACTTC
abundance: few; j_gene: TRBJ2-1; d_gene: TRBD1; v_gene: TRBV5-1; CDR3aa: CASSFPGQSNNEQFF; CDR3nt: TGCGCCAGCAGCTTTCCGGGACAGAGCAACAATGAGCAGTTCTTC
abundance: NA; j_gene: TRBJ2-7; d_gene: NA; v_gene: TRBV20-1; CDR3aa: CSARSGQGLSSYEQYF; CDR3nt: TGCAGTGCTAGAAGTGGGCAGGGGCTTAGCTCCTACGAGCAGTACTTC
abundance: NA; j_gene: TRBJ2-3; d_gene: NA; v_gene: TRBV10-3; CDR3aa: CAISPDGVTDTQYF; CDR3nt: TGTGCCATCAGTCCTGATGGGGTGACAGATACGCAGTATTTT
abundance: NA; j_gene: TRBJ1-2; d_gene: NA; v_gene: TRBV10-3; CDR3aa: CATERDGRHGYTF; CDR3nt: TGTGCCACCGAACGGGACGGTCGGCATGGCTACACCTTC
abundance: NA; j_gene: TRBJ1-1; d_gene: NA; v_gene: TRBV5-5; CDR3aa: CASSLEARLNTEAFF; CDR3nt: TGTGCCAGCAGCTTGGAAGCCAGATTGAACACTGAAGCTTTCTTT
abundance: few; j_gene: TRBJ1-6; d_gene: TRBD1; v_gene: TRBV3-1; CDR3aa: CASSQVRDRSPYNSPLHF; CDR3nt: TGTGCCAGCAGCCAAGTCAGGGACAGGTCGCCCTATAATTCACCCCTCCACTTT
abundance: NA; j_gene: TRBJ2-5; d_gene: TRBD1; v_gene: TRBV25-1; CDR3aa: CASRAGQGQETQYF; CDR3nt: TGTGCCAGCAGGGCAGGACAGGGCCAAGAGACCCAGTACTTC
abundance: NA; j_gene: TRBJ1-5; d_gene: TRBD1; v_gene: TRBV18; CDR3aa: CASSVEGARDQPQHF; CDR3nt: TGTGCCAGCTCGGTAGAGGGGGCGCGGGATCAGCCCCAGCATTTT
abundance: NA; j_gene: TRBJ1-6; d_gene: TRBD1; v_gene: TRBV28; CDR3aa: CASRPLTGQGNSPLHF; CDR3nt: TGTGCCAGCAGACCTTTGACGGGACAGGGGAATTCACCCCTCCACTTT
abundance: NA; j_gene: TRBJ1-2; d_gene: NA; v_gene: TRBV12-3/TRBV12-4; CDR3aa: CASGHGIWGIGYTF; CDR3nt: TGTGCCAGCGGGCACGGGATATGGGGGATCGGCTACACCTTC
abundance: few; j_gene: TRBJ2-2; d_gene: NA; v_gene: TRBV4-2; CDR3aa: CASSQAPVEGTGELFF; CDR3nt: TGTGCCAGCAGCCAAGCCCCAGTTGAGGGCACCGGGGAGCTGTTTTTT
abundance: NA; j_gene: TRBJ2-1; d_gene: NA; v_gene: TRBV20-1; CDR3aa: CSAREALIQHEQFF; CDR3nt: TGCAGTGCTAGAGAGGCACTAATCCAGCATGAGCAGTTCTTC
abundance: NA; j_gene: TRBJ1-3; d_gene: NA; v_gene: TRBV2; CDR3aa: CATQSTFSGNTIYF; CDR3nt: TGTGCCACCCAAAGTACATTCTCTGGAAACACCATATATTTT
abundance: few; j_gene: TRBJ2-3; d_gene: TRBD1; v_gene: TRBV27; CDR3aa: CASRSGQGHIDTQYF; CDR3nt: TGTGCCAGCAGATCGGGACAGGGGCACATAGATACGCAGTATTTT
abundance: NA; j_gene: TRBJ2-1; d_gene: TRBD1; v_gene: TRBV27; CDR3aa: CASSLGQGVYNEQFF; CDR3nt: TGTGCCAGCAGTTTAGGGCAGGGGGTCTACAATGAGCAGTTCTTC
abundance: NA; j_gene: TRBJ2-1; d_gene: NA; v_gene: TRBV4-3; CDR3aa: CASSQARGNSYNEQFF; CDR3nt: TGCGCCAGCAGCCAAGCGCGGGGAAATAGCTACAATGAGCAGTTCTTC
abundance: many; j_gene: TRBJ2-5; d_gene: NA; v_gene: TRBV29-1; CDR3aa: CSGVRVGETQYF; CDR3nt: TGCAGCGGGGTCAGGGTCGGGGAGACCCAGTACTTC
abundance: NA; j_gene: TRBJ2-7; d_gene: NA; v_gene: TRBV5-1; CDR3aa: CASSFQGTYEQYF; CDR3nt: TGCGCCAGCAGCTTTCAGGGGACCTACGAGCAGTACTTC
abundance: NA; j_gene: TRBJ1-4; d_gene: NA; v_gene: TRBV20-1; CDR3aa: CSAIIYPEKLFF; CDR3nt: TGCAGTGCCATCATCTATCCTGAAAAACTGTTTTTT
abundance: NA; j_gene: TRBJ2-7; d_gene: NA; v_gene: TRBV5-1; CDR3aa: CASSLVQPYEQYF; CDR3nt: TGCGCCAGCAGCTTGGTTCAGCCCTACGAGCAGTACTTC
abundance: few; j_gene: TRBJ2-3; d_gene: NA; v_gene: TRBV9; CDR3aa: CASSVVEGSRDTQYF; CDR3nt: TGTGCCAGCAGCGTAGTTGAGGGGAGTCGAGATACGCAGTATTTT
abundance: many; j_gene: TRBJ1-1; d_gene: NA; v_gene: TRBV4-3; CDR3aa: CASSQAWRDTEAFF; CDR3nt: TGCGCCAGCAGCCAAGCGTGGAGGGACACTGAAGCTTTCTTT
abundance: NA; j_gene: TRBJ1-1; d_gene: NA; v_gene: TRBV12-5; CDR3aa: CASGRLEDLNTEAFF; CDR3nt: TGTGCTAGTGGGCGCCTAGAGGACCTGAACACTGAAGCTTTCTTT
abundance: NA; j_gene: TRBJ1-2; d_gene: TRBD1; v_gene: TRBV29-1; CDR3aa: CSDGQGSGYTF; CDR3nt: TGCAGCGACGGACAGGGGAGCGGCTACACCTTC
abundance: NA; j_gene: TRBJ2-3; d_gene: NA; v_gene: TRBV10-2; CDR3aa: CASSVGTRTDTQYF; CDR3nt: TGCGCCAGCAGTGTGGGGACTCGCACAGATACGCAGTATTTT
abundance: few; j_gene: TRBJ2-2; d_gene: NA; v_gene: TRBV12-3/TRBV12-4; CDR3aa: CASSSGRGLHTGELFF; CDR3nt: TGTGCCAGCAGTTCAGGGAGGGGGCTTCACACCGGGGAGCTGTTTTTT
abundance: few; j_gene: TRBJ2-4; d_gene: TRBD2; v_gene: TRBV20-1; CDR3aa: CSAWNPGGLTKNIQYF; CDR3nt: TGCAGTGCTTGGAATCCGGGGGGGCTGACCAAAAACATTCAGTACTTC
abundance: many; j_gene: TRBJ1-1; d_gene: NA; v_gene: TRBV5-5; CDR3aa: CASSPRRNTEAFF; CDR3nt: TGTGCCAGCAGCCCTAGGAGGAACACTGAAGCTTTCTTT
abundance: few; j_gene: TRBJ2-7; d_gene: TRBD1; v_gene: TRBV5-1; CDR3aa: CASSLAGTGPLLGEQYF; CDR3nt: TGCGCCAGCAGCTTGGCAGGGACAGGGCCTTTACTTGGCGAGCAGTACTTC
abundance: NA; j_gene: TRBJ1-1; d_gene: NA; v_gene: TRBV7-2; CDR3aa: CASSLGRTMNTEAFF; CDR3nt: TGTGCCAGCAGCTTAGGACGAACGATGAACACTGAAGCTTTCTTT
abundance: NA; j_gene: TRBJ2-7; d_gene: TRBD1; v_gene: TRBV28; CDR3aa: CASSLGGTASYEQYF; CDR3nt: TGTGCCAGCAGTTTAGGTGGGACAGCCTCCTACGAGCAGTACTTC
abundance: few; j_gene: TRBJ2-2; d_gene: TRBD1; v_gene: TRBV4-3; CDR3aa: CASSPGTGTTGELFF; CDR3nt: TGCGCCAGCAGCCCCGGGACAGGAACAACCGGGGAGCTGTTTTTT